This TCR beta chain came from a study of Ad26.COV2.S vaccination and SARS-CoV-2 variants. Study as a whole: The donor was enrolled in the Ad26.COV2.S arm of the COV1001 trial. Ad26.COV2.S shots went into the muscle once or twice, 56 days apart.

This table comes from immunoSEQ multiplex PCR, and its TCRdb copy is limited to in-frame clones, with some not included. The repertoire includes about 350,000 clones, about nine tenths of them detected once, and about 3.4% sits in the top ten. CDR1 and CDR2 (germline): MNHEY, SVGAGI. Trimming removed 5 bases at V and 3 bases at J, with 11 bases between. This CDR3 region has 13 residues. Sample treatment: some 20 received Ad26.COV2.S at low or high dose, single or two shots; about 5 received placebo; per-sample allocation not given. Repertoires come from day 63 after the first vaccine or placebo injection.

The input for sequencing was peripheral blood, taken in a trial of Ad26.COV2.S vaccine versus placebo. This receptor was obtained from a person between 18 and 65 years old who received the Ad26.COV2.S COVID-19 vaccine or a placebo. The rearrangement uses TRBV6-5 and TRBJ2-7, with no clear D. CDR3: CASSPTHFYEQYF. CDR3 bases: TGTGCCAGCAGTCCGACCCACTTCTACGAGCAGTACTTC.